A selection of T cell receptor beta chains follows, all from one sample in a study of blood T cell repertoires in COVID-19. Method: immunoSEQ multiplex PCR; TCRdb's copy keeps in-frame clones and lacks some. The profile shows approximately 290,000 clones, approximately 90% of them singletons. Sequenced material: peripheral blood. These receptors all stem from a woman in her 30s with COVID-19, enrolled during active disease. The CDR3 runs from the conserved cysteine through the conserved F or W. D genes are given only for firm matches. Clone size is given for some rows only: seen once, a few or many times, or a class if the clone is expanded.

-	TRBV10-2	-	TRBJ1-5	CASSPTAVDQPQHF	TGCGCCAGCAGTCCAACAGCGGTAGATCAGCCCCAGCATTTT
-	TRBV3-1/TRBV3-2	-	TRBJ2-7	CATGGAPSSYEQYF	TGTGCAACTGGGGGGGCTCCAAGCTCCTACGAGCAGTACTTC
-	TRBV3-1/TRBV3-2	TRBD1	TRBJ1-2	CASSHGTASGYTF	TGTGCCAGCAGCCACGGGACAGCTTCTGGCTACACCTTC
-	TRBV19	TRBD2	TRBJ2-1	CASSMGTSYNEQFF	TGTGCCAGTAGTATGGGGACTAGCTACAATGAGCAGTTCTTC
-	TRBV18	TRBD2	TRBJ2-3	CASSPGGSTDTQYF	TGTGCCAGCTCACCGGGGGGGAGCACAGATACGCAGTATTTT
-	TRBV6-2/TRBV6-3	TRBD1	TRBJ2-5	CASSRPSRGLGETQYF	TGTGCCAGCAGCCGACCGTCCAGGGGGCTTGGGGAGACCCAGTACTTC
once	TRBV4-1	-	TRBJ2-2	CASSQHGAQRNTGELFF	TGCGCCAGCAGCCAACATGGGGCACAGAGGAACACCGGGGAGCTGTTTTTT
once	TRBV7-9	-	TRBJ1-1	CASSSYSGVWKLNTEAFF	TGTGCCAGCAGCTCTTATTCGGGGGTATGGAAACTGAACACTGAAGCTTTCTTT
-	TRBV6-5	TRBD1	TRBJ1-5	CASRPGQASNQPQHF	TGTGCCAGCAGACCCGGACAGGCGAGCAATCAGCCCCAGCATTTT
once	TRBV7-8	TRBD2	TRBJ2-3	CASRRRLAGEDTQYF	TGTGCCAGCAGGCGCCGACTAGCGGGAGAAGATACGCAGTATTTT
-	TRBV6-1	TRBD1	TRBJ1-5	CASSDRGRLQPQHF	TGTGCCAGCAGTGACAGGGGGCGCCTTCAGCCCCAGCATTTT
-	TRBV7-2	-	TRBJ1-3	CASSLGHTLSGNTIYF	TGTGCCAGCAGCCTCGGACATACCCTCTCTGGAAACACCATATATTTT
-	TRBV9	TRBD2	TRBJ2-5	CASSVAAGALQETQYF	TGTGCCAGCAGCGTAGCGGCGGGAGCCCTTCAAGAGACCCAGTACTTC
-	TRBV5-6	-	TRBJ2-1	CASTGGPYNEQFF	TGTGCCAGCACAGGGGGGCCCTACAATGAGCAGTTCTTC
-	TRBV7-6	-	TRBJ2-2	CASSLVSGGNTGELFF	TGTGCCAGCAGCTTAGTTTCCGGAGGGAACACCGGGGAGCTGTTTTTT
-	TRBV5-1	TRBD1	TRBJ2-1	CASSLDGQGANEQFF	TGCGCCAGCAGCTTGGACGGACAGGGGGCGAATGAGCAGTTCTTC
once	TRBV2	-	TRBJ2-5	CASSEVGSSGERQETQYF	TGTGCCAGCAGTGAAGTGGGGTCGTCGGGGGAGAGGCAAGAGACCCAGTACTTC
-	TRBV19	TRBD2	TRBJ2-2	CASSRTSGTTGELFF	TGTGCCAGTAGTAGGACTAGCGGCACCACCGGGGAGCTGTTTTTT
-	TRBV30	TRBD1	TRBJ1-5	CAWSDRGSNQPQHF	TGTGCCTGGAGTGACAGGGGAAGCAATCAGCCCCAGCATTTT
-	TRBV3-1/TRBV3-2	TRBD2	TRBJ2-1	CASSQTLAGGTYNEQFF	TGTGCCAGCAGCCAGACTCTAGCGGGAGGAACCTACAATGAGCAGTTCTTC
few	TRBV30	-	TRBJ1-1	CAWTKETEAFF	TGTGCCTGGACCAAGGAGACCGAAGCTTTCTTT
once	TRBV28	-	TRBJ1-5	CASAERGLPQHF	TGTGCCAGTGCTGAAAGGGGTCTGCCCCAGCATTTT
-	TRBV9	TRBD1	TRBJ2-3	CASSVGQGIGDTQYF	TGTGCCAGCAGCGTAGGACAGGGGATAGGGGATACGCAGTATTTT
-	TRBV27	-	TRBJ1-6	CASSLRGSNSPLHF	TGTGCCAGCAGTTTAAGGGGAAGTAATTCACCCCTCCACTTT
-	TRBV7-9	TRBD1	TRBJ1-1	CASSLTGVTEAFF	TGTGCCAGCAGCCTAACAGGGGTCACTGAAGCTTTCTTT
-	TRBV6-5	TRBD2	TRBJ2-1	CASDLAGGPLEQFF	TGTGCCAGCGACCTAGCGGGAGGCCCTCTTGAGCAGTTCTTC
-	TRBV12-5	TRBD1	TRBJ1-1	CASGWTGRNTEAFF	TGTGCTAGTGGTTGGACAGGGCGGAACACTGAAGCTTTCTTT
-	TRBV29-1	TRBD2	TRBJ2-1	CSVEDLSGSYNEQFF	TGCAGCGTTGAAGATCTGAGCGGGAGCTACAATGAGCAGTTCTTC
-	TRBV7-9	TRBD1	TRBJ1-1	CASSLQGAATEAFF	TGTGCCAGCAGCCTACAGGGGGCGGCCACTGAAGCTTTCTTT
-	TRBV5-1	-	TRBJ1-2	CASSLGLGREGYTF	TGCGCCAGCAGCTTGGGACTCGGTCGGGAAGGCTACACCTTC
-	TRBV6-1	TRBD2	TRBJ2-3	CASSELTSASTDTQYF	TGTGCCAGCAGTGAATTGACTAGCGCTAGCACAGATACGCAGTATTTT
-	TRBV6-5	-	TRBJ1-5	CASSTLGSNQPQHF	TGTGCCAGCAGTACACTAGGGAGCAATCAGCCCCAGCATTTT
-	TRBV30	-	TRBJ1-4	CAWMPGQHEKLFF	TGTGCCTGGATGCCGGGACAACACGAAAAACTGTTTTTT
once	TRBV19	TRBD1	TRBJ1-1	CASHEGAETEAFF	TGTGCCAGCCATGAGGGGGCAGAAACTGAAGCTTTCTTT
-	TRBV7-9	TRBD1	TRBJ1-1	CASSRQGGKNTEAFF	TGTGCCAGCAGCCGCCAGGGGGGCAAGAACACTGAAGCTTTCTTT
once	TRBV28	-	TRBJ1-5	CASSLFGGYSNQPQHF	TGTGCCAGCAGTTTATTTGGGGGCTATAGCAATCAGCCCCAGCATTTT
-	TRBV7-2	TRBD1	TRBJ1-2	CASSLGTGNGYTF	TGTGCCAGCAGCTTAGGGACAGGAAATGGCTACACCTTC
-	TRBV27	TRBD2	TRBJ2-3	CASTPERLASTDTQYF	TGTGCCAGCACCCCCGAGAGACTAGCGTCCACAGATACGCAGTATTTT
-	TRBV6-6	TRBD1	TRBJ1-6	CASRSWDSEGSPLHF	TGTGCCAGCAGAAGCTGGGACAGCGAGGGTTCACCCCTCCACTTT
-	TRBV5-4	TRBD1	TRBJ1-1	CASSLGGQGMNTEAFF	TGTGCCAGCAGCTTGGGCGGACAGGGGATGAACACTGAAGCTTTCTTT
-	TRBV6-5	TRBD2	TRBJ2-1	CASSYDLASGGSTEFF	TGTGCCAGCAGTTACGACTTGGCTAGCGGAGGCAGTACCGAGTTCTTC